This TCR beta chain was captured by sequencing in a study of blood T cell repertoires in COVID-19. Overall study: Italy, Spain and the United States were the sources of the convalescent and acute COVID-19 samples.

Original methodology: Reference gene primer amplification in the assay estimated nucleated cell counts. Clones were read by immunoSEQ multiplex PCR, and TCRdb kept only the in-frame ones, dropping some. Clone size and the V and J calls come from that table; the DNA yielded D and trimming. The data show under 200,000 clones, approximately 87% seen once. The germline V gene has CDR1 KGHSH and CDR2 LQKENI. The V end lost 2 bases, the J end lost 1 base, and 5 bases lay between the germline ends. The CDR3 has 13 residues. Sequencing was carried out using peripheral blood. The clonotype comes from a man aged 35 to 55 with active or convalescent COVID-19. This sequence joins TRBV18 and TRBJ1-1; maybe TRBD1 (5 bases). The CDR3 loop is CASSPGANTEAFF. The CDR3 DNA is TGTGCCAGCTCACCAGGGGCGAACACTGAAGCTTTCTTT.